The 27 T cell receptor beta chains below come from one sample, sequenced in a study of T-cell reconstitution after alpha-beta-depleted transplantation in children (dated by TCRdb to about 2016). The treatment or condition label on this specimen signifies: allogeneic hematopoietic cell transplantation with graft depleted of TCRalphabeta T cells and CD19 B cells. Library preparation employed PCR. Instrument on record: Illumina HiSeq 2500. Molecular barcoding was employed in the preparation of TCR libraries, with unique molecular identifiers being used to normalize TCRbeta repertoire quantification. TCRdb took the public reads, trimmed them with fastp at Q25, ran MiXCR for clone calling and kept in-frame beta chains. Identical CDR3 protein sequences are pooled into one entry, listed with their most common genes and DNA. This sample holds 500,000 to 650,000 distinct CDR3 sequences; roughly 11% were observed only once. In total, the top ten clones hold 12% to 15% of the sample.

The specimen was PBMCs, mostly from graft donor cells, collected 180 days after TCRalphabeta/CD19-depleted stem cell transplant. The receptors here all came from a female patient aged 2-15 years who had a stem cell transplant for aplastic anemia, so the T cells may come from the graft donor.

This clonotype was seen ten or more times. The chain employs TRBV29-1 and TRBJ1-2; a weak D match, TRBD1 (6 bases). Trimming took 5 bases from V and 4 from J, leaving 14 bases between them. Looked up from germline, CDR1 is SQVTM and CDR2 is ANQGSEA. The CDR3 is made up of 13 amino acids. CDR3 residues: CSVTVGGRYGYTF. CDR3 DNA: TGCAGCGTTACCGTGGGGGGGCGCTATGGCTACACCTTC. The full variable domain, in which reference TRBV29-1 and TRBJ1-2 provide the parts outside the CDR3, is SAVISQKPSRDICQRGTSLTIQCQVDSQVTMMFWYRQQPGQSLTLIATANQGSEATYESGFVIDKFPISRPNLTFSTLTVSNMSPEDSSIYLCSVTVGGRYGYTFGSGTRLTVV.

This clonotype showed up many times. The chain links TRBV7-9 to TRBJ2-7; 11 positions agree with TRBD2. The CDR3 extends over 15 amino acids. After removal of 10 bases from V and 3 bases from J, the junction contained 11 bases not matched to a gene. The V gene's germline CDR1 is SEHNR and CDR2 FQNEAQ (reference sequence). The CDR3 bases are TGTGCCATCGATACTAGCGGGAGCGGGGTCTACGAGCAGTACGTC. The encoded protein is CAIDTSGSGVYEQYV.

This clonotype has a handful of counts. The CDR3 sequence: CAISERAGANEKLFF. CDR3 sequence (DNA): TGTGCCATCAGTGAAAGGGCAGGGGCTAATGAAAAACTGTTTTTT. The gene calls are TRBV10-3 and TRBJ1-4; a weak D match, TRBD1 (6 bases). Germline lookup yields CDR1 ENHRY and CDR2 SYGVKD. This CDR3 spans 15 amino acids. V was pared by 3 bases and J by 3 bases, with 11 bases between.

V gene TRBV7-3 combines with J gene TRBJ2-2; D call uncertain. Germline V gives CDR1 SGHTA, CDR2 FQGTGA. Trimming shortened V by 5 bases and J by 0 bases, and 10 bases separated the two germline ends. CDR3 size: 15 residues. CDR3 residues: CASSTRHANTGELFF. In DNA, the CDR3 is TGTGCCAGCAGCACCCGACACGCGAACACCGGGGAGCTGTTTTTT.

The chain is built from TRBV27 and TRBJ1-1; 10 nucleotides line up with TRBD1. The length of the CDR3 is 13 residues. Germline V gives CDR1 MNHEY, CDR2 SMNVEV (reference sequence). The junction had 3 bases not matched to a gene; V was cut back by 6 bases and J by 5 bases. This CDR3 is CASRLGQGTEAFF. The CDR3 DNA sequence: TGTGCCAGCAGACTGGGACAGGGGACTGAAGCTTTCTTT.

CDR3 nucleotide sequence: TGTGCCAGCAGCTTAGCCGGACTAGCGGGAGGGCATGAGCAGTTCTTC. It is translated as CASSLAGLAGGHEQFF. The gene calls are TRBV7-8 and TRBJ2-1; 15 bases match TRBD2. The germline V gene encodes CDR1 SGHVS and CDR2 FQNEAQ. With 0 bases clipped from V and 8 bases from J, the junction kept 2 bases outside the gene matches. The CDR3 length is 16 residues.

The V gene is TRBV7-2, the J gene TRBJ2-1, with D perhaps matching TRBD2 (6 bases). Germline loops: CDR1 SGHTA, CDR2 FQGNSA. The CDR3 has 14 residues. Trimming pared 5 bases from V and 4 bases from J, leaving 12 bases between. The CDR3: CASSVRDFYNEQFF. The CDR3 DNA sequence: TGTGCCAGCAGCGTCCGGGACTTTTACAATGAGCAGTTCTTC. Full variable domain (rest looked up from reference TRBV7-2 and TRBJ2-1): GAGVSQSPSNKVTEKGKDVELRCDPISGHTALYWYRQSLGQGLEFLIYFQGNSAPDKSGLPSDRFSAERTGGSVSTLTIQRTQQEDSAVYLCASSVRDFYNEQFFGPGTRLTVL.

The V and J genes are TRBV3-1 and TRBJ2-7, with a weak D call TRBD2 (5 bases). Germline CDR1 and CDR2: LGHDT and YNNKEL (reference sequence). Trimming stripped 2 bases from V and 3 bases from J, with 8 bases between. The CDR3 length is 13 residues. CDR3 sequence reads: CASSQLEVYEQYF. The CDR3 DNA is TGTGCCAGCAGCCAATTGGAGGTCTACGAGCAGTACTTC.

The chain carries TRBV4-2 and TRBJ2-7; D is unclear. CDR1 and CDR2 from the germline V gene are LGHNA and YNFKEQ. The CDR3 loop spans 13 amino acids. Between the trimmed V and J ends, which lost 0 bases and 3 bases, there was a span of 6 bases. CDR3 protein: CASSQDIHYEQYF. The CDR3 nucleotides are TGTGCCAGCAGCCAAGACATCCACTACGAGCAGTACTTC.

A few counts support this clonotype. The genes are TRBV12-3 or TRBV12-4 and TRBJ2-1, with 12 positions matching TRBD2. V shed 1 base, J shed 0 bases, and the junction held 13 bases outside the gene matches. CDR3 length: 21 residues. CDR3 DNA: TGTGCCAGCAGTTTAGGAGTATTCGGGACTAGCGGGCAAGCCTCCTACAATGAGCAGTTCTTC. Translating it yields CASSLGVFGTSGQASYNEQFF.

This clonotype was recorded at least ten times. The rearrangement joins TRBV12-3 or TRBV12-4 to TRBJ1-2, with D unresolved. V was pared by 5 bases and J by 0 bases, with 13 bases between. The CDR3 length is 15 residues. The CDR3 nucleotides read TGTGCCAGCAGTCTATGGGCAATAGCTAACTATGGCTACACCTTC. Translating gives CASSLWAIANYGYTF.

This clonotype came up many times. The DNA of the CDR3 is TGTGCCAGCGCGAAACTGACAGGGGGCGATGGCTACACCTTC. Translation: CASAKLTGGDGYTF. The chain is built from TRBV6-1 and TRBJ1-2; TRBD1 aligns across 10 bases. Unmatched junction bases numbered 9, after V lost 8 bases and J lost 6 bases. The CDR3 is made up of 14 amino acids. Germline CDR1 and CDR2: MNHNS and SASEGT.

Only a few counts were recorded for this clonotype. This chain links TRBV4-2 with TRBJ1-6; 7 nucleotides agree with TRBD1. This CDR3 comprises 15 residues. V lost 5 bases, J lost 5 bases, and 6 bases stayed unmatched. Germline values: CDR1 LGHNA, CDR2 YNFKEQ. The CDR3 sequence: CASSAWDRDNSPLHF. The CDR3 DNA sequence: TGTGCCAGCAGCGCCTGGGACAGAGATAATTCACCCCTCCACTTT.

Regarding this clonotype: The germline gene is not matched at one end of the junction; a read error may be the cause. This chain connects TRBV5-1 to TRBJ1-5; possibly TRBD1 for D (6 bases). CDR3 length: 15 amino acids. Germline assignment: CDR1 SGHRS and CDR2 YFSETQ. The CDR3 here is CASSWGPRGNQPHHF. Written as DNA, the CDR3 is TGCGCCAGCAGCTGGGGGCCTAGGGGAAATCAGCCCCATCATTTT. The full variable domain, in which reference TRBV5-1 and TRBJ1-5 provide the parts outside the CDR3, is KAGVTQTPRYLIKTRGQQVTLSCSPISGHRSVSWYQQTPGQGLQFLFEYFSETQRNKGNFPGRFSGRQFSNSRSEMNVSTLELGDSALYLCASSWGPRGNQPHHFGDGTRLSIL.

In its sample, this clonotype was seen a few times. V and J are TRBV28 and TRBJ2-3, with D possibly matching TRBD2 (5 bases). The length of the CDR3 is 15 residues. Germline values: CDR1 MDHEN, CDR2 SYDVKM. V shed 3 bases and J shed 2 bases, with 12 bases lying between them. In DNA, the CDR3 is TGTGCCAGCAGTTTTAACTCGGGGTCCACAGATACGCAGTATTTT. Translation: CASSFNSGSTDTQYF. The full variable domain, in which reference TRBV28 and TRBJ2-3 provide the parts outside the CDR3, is DVKVTQSSRYLVKRTGEKVFLECVQDMDHENMFWYRQDPGLGLRLIYFSYDVKMKEKGDIPEGYSVSREKKERFSLILESASTNQTSMYLCASSFNSGSTDTQYFGPGTRLTVL.

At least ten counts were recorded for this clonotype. As DNA, the CDR3 is TGTGCCAGCAGCCAGCATTGGGGGGGCGTCGAAGCTTTCTTT. As protein: CASSQHWGGVEAFF. This chain joins TRBV7-2 and TRBJ1-1; tentatively, D is TRBD1 (6 bases). CDR3 length equals 14 residues. CDR1 is SGHTA, CDR2 FQGNSA, per germline. Trimming removed 5 bases from V and 8 bases from J, with 18 bases in between. Drawing the rest from reference TRBV7-2 and TRBJ1-1, the complete variable domain is GAGVSQSPSNKVTEKGKDVELRCDPISGHTALYWYRQSLGQGLEFLIYFQGNSAPDKSGLPSDRFSAERTGGSVSTLTIQRTQQEDSAVYLCASSQHWGGVEAFFGQGTRLTVV.

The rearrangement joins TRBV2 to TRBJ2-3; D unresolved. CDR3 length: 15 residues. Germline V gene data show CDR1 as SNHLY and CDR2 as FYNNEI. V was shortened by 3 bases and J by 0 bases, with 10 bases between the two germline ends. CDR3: CASSDRTGSTDTQYF. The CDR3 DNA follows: TGTGCCAGCAGTGATCGGACGGGCAGCACAGATACGCAGTATTTT.

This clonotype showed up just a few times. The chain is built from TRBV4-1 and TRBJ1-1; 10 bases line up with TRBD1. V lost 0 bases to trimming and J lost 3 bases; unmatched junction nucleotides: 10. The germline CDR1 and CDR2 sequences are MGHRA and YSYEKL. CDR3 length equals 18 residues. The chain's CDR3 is CASSQERSRTGGHTEAFF. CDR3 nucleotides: TGCGCCAGCAGCCAAGAACGATCTCGGACAGGGGGGCACACTGAAGCTTTCTTT.

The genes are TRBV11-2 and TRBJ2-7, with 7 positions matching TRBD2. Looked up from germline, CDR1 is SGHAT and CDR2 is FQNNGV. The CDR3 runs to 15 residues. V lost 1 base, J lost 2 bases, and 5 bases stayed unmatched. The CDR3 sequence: CASSLVRSGTYEQYV. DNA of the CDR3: TGTGCCAGCAGCTTAGTGCGCAGCGGGACCTACGAGCAGTACGTC.

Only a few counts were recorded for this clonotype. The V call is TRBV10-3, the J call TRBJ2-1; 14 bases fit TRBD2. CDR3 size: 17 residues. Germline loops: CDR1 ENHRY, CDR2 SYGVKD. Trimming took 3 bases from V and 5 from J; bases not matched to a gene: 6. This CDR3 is CAISDPGLAGGHNEQFF. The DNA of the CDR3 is TGTGCCATCAGTGACCCCGGACTAGCGGGGGGACACAATGAGCAGTTCTTC.

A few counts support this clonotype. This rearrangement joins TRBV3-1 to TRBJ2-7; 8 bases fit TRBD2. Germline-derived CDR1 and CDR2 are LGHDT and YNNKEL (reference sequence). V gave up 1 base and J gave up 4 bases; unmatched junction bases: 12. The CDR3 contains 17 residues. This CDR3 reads CASSQGLGLAGGYEQYF. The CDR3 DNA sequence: TGTGCCAGCAGCCAAGGGTTAGGGCTCGCGGGGGGTTACGAGCAGTACTTC.

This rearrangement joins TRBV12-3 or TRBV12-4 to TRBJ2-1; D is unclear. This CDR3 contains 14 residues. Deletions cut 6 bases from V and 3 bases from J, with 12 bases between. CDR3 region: CASRPLQLYNEQFF. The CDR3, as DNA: TGTGCCAGCAGACCTCTACAGCTCTACAATGAGCAGTTCTTC.

The CDR3 sequence: CASSPPGQGRNGYTF. The CDR3 DNA reads as TGTGCCAGCAGCCCCCCAGGACAGGGAAGAAATGGCTACACCTTC. The chain combines TRBV7-9 with TRBJ1-2; 8 bases are shared with TRBD1. Germline V gene sequence: CDR1 SEHNR, CDR2 FQNEAQ (reference sequence). The length of the CDR3 is 15 residues. Germline trimming cut 5 bases from V and 6 bases from J; bases unmatched to any gene: 11. Supplemented by reference TRBV7-9 and TRBJ1-2, the full variable domain reads DTGVSQNPRHKITKRGQNVTFRCDPISEHNRLYWYRQTLGQGPEFLTYFQNEAQLEKSRLLSDRFSAERPKGSFSTLEIQRTEQGDSAMYLCASSPPGQGRNGYTFGSGTRLTVV.

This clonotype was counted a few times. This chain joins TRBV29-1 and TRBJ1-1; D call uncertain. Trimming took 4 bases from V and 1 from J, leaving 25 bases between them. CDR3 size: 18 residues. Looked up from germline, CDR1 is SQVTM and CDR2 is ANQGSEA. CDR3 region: CSVGPRLVTYEANTEAFF. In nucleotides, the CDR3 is TGCAGCGTTGGGCCCCGCTTAGTCACCTACGAAGCGAACACTGAAGCTTTCTTT.

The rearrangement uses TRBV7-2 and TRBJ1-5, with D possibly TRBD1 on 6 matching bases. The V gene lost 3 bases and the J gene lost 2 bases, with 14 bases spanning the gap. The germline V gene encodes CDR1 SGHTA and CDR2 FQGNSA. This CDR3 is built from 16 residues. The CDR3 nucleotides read TGTGCCAGCAGCTTTTGGAAGGGGGGGGGCAATCAGCCCCAGCATTTT. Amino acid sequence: CASSFWKGGGNQPQHF.

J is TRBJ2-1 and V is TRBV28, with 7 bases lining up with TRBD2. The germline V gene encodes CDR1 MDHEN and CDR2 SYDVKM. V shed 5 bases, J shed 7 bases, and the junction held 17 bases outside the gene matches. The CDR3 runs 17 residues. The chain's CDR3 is CASSTPTSRIPPNEQFF. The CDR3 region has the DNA TGTGCCAGCAGTACTCCGACTAGCCGGATCCCACCTAATGAGCAGTTCTTC.

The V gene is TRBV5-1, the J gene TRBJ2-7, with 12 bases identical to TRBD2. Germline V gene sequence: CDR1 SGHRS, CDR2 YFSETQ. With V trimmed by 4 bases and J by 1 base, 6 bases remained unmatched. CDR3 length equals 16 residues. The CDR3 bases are TGCGCCAGCAGCGACATGACTAGCGGGAGTTCCTACGAGCAGTACTTC. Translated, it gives CASSDMTSGSSYEQYF.